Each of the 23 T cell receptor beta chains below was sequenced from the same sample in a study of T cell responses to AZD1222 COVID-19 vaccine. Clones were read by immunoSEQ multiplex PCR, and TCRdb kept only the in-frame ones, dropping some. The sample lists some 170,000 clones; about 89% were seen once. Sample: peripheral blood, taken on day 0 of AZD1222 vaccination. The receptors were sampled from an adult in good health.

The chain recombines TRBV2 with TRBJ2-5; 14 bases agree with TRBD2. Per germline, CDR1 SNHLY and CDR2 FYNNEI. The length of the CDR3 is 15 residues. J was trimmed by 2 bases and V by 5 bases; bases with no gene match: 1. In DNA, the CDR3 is TGTGCCAGCAGTAGACTAGCGGGGGGGCAAGAGACCCAGTACTTC. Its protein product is CASSRLAGGQETQYF.

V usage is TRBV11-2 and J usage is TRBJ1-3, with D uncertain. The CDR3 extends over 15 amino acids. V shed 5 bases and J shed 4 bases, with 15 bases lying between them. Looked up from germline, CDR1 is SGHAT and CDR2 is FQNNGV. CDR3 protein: CASSLTATVGNTIYF. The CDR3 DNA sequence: TGTGCCAGCAGCCTGACGGCTACAGTGGGAAACACCATATATTTT.

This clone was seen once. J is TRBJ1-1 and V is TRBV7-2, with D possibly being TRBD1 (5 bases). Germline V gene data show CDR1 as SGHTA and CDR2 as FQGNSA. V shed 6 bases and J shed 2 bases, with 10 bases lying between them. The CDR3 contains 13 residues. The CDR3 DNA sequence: TGTGCCAGCAGGCAACAGGCCAACACTGAAGCTTTCTTT. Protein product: CASRQQANTEAFF.

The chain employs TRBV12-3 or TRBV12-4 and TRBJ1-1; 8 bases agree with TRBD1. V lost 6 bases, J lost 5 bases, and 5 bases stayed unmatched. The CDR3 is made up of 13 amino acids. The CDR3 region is CASSIRGHTEAFF. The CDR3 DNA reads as TGTGCCAGCAGCATCAGGGGGCATACTGAAGCTTTCTTT.

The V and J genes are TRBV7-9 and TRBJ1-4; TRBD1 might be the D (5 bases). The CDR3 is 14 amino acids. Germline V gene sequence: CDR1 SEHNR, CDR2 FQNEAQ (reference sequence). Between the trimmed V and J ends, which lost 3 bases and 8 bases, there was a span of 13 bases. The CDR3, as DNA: TGTGCCAGCAGCTTTTTGGACACTGGGGAAAAACTGTTTTTT. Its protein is CASSFLDTGEKLFF.

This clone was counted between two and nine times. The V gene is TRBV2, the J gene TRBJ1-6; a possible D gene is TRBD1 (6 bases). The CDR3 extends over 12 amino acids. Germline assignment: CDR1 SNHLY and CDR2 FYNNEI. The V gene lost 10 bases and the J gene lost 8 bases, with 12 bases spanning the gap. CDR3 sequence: CAKSNRDSPLHF. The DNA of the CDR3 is TGTGCCAAGTCGAACAGGGATTCACCCCTCCACTTT. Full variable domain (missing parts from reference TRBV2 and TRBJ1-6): EPEVTQTPSHQVTQMGQEVILRCVPISNHLYFYWYRQILGQKVEFLVSFYNNEISEKSEIFDDQFSVERPDGSNFTLKIRSTKLEDSAMYFCAKSNRDSPLHFGNGTRLTVT.

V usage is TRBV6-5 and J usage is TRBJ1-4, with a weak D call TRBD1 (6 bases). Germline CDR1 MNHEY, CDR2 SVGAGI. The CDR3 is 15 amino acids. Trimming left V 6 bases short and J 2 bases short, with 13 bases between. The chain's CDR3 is CASRKQGTTNEKLFF. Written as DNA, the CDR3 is TGTGCCAGCAGGAAACAGGGTACGACTAATGAAAAACTGTTTTTT.

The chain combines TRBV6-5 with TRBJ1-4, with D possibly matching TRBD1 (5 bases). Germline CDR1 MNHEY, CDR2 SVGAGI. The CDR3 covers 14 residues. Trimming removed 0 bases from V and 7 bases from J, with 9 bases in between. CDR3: CASSYSGGTEKLFF. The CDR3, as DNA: TGTGCCAGCAGTTACTCGGGAGGGACTGAAAAACTGTTTTTT.

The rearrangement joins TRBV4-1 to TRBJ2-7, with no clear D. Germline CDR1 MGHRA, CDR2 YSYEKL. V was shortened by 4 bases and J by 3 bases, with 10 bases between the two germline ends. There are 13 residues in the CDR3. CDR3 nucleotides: TGCGCCAGCAGCCCCAGTTCCAGCTACGAGCAGTACTTC. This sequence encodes CASSPSSSYEQYF.

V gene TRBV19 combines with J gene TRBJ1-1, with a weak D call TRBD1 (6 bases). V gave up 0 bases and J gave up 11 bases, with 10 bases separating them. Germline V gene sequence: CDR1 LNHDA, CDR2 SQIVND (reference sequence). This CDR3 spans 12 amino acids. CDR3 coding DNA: TGTGCCAGTAGTATAGAGGACAGTCGGGCTTTCTTT. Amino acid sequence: CASSIEDSRAFF.

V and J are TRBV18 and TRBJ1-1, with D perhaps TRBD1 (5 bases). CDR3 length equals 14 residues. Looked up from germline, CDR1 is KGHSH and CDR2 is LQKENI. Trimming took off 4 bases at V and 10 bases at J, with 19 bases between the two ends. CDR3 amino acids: CASSLSRDPLGAFF. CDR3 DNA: TGTGCCAGCTCACTGAGCCGGGACCCCCTTGGAGCTTTCTTT.

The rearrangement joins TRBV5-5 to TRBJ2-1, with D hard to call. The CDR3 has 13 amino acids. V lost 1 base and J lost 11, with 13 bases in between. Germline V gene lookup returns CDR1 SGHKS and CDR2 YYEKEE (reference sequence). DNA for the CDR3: TGTGCCAGCAGCTTGTATAGGGAATCGAAGCAGTTCTTC. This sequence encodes CASSLYRESKQFF. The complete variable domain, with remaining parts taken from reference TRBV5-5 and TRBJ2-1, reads DAGVTQSPTHLIKTRGQQVTLRCSPISGHKSVSWYQQVLGQGPQFIFQYYEKEERGRGNFPDRFSARQFPNYSSELNVNALLLGDSALYLCASSLYRESKQFFGPGTRLTVL.

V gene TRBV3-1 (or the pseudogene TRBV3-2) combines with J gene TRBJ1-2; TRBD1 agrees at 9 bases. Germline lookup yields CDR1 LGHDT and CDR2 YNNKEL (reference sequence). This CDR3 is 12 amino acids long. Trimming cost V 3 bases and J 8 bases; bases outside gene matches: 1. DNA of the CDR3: TGTGCCAGCAGCCACACAGGGGGCGGCTACACCTTC. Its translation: CASSHTGGGYTF.

DNA for the CDR3: TGCGCCAGCAGCCCAGACCGGCCTAATCTGAACACTGAAGCTTTCTTT. Its translation: CASSPDRPNLNTEAFF. The chain couples TRBV5-1 to TRBJ1-1; no firm D call. Germline V lookup: CDR1 SGHRS, CDR2 YFSETQ. The CDR3 is 16 residues long. V was trimmed by 4 bases and J by 0 bases, leaving 16 bases between them.

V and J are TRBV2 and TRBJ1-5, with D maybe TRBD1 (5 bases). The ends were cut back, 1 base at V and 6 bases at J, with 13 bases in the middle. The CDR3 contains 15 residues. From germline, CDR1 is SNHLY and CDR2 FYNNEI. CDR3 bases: TGTGCCAGCAGTGAAGGAGGGACGTTCGGTCAGCCCCAGCATTTT. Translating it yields CASSEGGTFGQPQHF.

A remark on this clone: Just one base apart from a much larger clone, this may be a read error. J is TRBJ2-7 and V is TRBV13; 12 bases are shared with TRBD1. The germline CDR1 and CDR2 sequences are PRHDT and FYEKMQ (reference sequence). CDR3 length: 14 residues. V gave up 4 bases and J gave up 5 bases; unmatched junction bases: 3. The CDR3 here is CASSSGTGGNEQYF. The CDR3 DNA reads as TGTGCCAGCAGCTCCGGGACAGGGGGCAACGAGCAGTACTTC.

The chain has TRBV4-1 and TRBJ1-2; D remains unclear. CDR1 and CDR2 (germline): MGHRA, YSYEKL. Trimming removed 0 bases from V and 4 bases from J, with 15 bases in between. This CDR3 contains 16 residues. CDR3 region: CASSQDATRPLYGYTF. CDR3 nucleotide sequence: TGCGCCAGCAGCCAAGATGCTACCCGACCTCTCTATGGCTACACCTTC.

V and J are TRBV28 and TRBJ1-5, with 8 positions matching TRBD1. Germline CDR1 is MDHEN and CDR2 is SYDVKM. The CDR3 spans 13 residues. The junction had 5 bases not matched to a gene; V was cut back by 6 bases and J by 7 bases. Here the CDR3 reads CASSSDRVQPQHF. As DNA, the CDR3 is TGTGCCAGCAGCTCGGACAGGGTCCAGCCCCAGCATTTT. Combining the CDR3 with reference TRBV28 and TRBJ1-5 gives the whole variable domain DVKVTQSSRYLVKRTGEKVFLECVQDMDHENMFWYRQDPGLGLRLIYFSYDVKMKEKGDIPEGYSVSREKKERFSLILESASTNQTSMYLCASSSDRVQPQHFGDGTRLSIL.

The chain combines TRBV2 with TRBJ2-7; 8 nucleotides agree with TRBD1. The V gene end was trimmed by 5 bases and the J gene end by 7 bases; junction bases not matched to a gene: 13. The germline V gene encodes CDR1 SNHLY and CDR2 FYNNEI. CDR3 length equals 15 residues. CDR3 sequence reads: CASSRGQANLGEQYF. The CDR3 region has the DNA TGTGCCAGCAGTAGGGGACAGGCGAATCTAGGGGAGCAGTACTTC.

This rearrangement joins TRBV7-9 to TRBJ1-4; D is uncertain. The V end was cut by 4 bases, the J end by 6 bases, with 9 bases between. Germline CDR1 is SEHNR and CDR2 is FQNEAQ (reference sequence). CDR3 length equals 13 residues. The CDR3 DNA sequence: TGTGCCAGCAGCTCAGACGGGGATGAAAAACTGTTTTTT. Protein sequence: CASSSDGDEKLFF.

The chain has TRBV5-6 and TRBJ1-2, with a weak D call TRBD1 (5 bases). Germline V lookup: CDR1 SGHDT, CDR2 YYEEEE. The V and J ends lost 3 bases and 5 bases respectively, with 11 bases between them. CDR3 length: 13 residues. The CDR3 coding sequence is TGTGCCAGCAGCTCGGACACGACTTATGGCTACACCTTC. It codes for CASSSDTTYGYTF.

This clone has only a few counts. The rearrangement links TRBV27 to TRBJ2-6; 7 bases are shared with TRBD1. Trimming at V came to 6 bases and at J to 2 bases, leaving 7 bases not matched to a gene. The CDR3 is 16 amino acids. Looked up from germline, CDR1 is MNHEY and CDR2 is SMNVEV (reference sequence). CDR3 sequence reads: CASRNTDRAGANVLTF. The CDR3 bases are TGTGCCAGCAGAAACACAGACAGGGCTGGGGCCAACGTCCTGACTTTC.

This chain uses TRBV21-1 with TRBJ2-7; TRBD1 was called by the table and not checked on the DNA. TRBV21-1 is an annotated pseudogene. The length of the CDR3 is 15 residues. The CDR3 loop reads CASSSRTGARSEQYV. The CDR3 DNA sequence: TGTGCCAGCAGCAGCCGGACAGGGGCCAGGAGCGAGCAGTACGTC.